This TCR beta chain was sequenced for a study of cytomegalovirus exposure and HLA in healthy donors. Both 60 Vbeta primers and 13 Jbeta primers went into the PCR. The assay was immunoSEQ multiplex PCR, and TCRdb's table has in-frame clones only and misses some. The sample lists 100,000 to 150,000 clones; 75% to 90% were seen once. This clone turned up a few times. Its antigen is unidentified. Broader study findings: Previously analyzed data showed that most TCR beta V segments were productive at a frequency of about 90% or about 30%. A classifier reportedly called cytomegalovirus status with high sensitivity and specificity.

V gave up 0 bases and J gave up 5 bases, with 5 bases separating them. The CDR3 runs to 13 residues. The V gene's germline CDR1 is MRHNA and CDR2 SNTAGT. The TCR originated in a man between 18 and 35 years old in good health and CMV-seropositive. Sequencing was carried out using PBMCs. J is TRBJ2-1 and V is TRBV6-4; D may be TRBD1 (5 bases). The CDR3 sequence: CASSDSDNNEQFF. The CDR3, as DNA: TGTGCCAGCAGTGACTCGGACAACAATGAGCAGTTCTTC.